The text below deals with one T cell receptor (beta chain). One end of the junction does not line up with germline, which may come from a read error. The data derive from a study of control samples from healthy donors and cancer patients. Only in-frame clones appear in the TCRdb table, and some are missing; sequencing was by immunoSEQ multiplex PCR. Altogether 130,000 or so clones are present, 80% to 95% being singletons, with the ten largest covering 5.5%. The CDR3 length is 11 residues. The sequenced material came from blood. This TCR was sampled from a man aged 18 to 35 in good health. V usage is TRBV12-3 or TRBV12-4 and J usage is TRBJ1-3, with D uncertain. This CDR3 reads CASSLGQGMHF. The CDR3 nucleotides read TGTGCCAGCAGTTTAGGACAAGGAATGCATTTT.